The next 27 T cell receptor beta chains were all read from a single sample in a study of cytomegalovirus exposure and HLA in healthy donors. Amplification used 60 Vbeta primers and 13 Jbeta primers. Produced via immunoSEQ multiplex PCR; TCRdb's table is partial and in-frame only. The data show about 200,000 clones, roughly four fifths seen once. Sequenced: PBMCs. These receptors all stem from a girl aged 10-17 years in good health and CMV-seronegative.

This clone was counted once. The chain uses TRBV6-6 and TRBJ2-5; the D gene is possibly TRBD1 (6 bases). Trimming took off 5 bases at V and 2 bases at J, with 12 bases between the two ends. Germline values: CDR1 MNHNY, CDR2 SVGAGI (reference sequence). CDR3 size: 14 residues. CDR3 DNA sequence: TGTGCCAGCAGTCTTGGGGGCCCTCAAGAGACCCAGTACTTC. This codes for CASSLGGPQETQYF.

The V gene is TRBV7-8, the J gene TRBJ1-1; a weak D match, TRBD1 (6 bases). Trimming took 4 bases from V and 1 from J, leaving 31 bases between them. Germline-derived CDR1 and CDR2 are SGHVS and FQNEAQ. The CDR3 runs to 21 residues. The DNA of the CDR3 is TGTGCCAGCAGCTCCTTGTTGACAGGTCCCGCAAAAAATGGAAGGAACACTGAAGCTTTCTTT. Protein product: CASSSLLTGPAKNGRNTEAFF.

Only one count was recorded for this clone. The chain has TRBV19 and TRBJ1-6; 7 nucleotides agree with TRBD1. V was clipped by 4 bases and J by 8 bases; unmatched bases: 8. The CDR3 runs to 15 residues. Germline lookup yields CDR1 LNHDA and CDR2 SQIVND (reference sequence). The CDR3 region has the DNA TGTGCCAGTAGTAGGGACAGACGATCCGATTCACCCCTCCACTTT. Its protein product is CASSRDRRSDSPLHF.

The DNA for the CDR3 is TGTGCCAGCAGTTTCCCCCAGGGTAGGGGGATGAACACTGAAGCTTTCTTT. Amino acid sequence: CASSFPQGRGMNTEAFF. The chain employs TRBV28 and TRBJ1-1; tentative D call: TRBD1 (6 bases). Germline CDR1 is MDHEN and CDR2 is SYDVKM. The CDR3 runs 17 residues. With 3 bases removed from V and 0 bases from J, the gap between germline ends came to 17 bases. The variable domain in full, completed from reference TRBV28 and TRBJ1-1, reads DVKVTQSSRYLVKRTGEKVFLECVQDMDHENMFWYRQDPGLGLRLIYFSYDVKMKEKGDIPEGYSVSREKKERFSLILESASTNQTSMYLCASSFPQGRGMNTEAFFGQGTRLTVV.

V and J are TRBV7-3 and TRBJ2-1; possible D gene TRBD1, 5 bases. Looked up from germline, CDR1 is SGHTA and CDR2 is FQGTGA. This CDR3 has 16 amino acids. V lost 1 base and J 7 bases, leaving 17 bases between the germline ends. Here the CDR3 reads CASSLMGPPLGNEQFF. For the CDR3, the DNA is TGTGCCAGCAGCTTAATGGGGCCACCTCTGGGGAATGAGCAGTTCTTC.

The table lists this clone with a few counts. The sample holds other DNA sequences that translate to the same CDR3. The CDR3 loop is CASRRTGSYEQYF. CDR3 sequence (DNA): TGTGCCAGCAGACGCACCGGGTCCTACGAGCAGTACTTC. The genes are TRBV6-5 and TRBJ2-7; no reliable D call. The V end lost 6 bases, the J end lost 1 base, and 10 bases lay between the germline ends. Germline V CDR1 and CDR2: MNHEY, SVGAGI. This CDR3 is 13 amino acids long.

The V and J genes are TRBV28 and TRBJ1-1; no firm D call. CDR3 length: 13 residues. The germline V gene encodes CDR1 MDHEN and CDR2 SYDVKM. V lost 4 bases and J 10 bases, leaving 16 bases between the germline ends. The chain's CDR3 is CASSSYGSPGAFF. CDR3 nucleotides: TGTGCCAGCAGTTCCTATGGTTCCCCTGGAGCTTTCTTT.

J is TRBJ2-7 and V is TRBV30; TRBD1 agrees at 9 bases. The germline V gene has CDR1 GTSNPN and CDR2 SVGIG (reference sequence). The CDR3 has 13 amino acids. The trim removed 4 bases at V and 6 bases at J, leaving 7 bases unmatched. The CDR3 DNA reads TGTGCCTGGATACAGGGGGCGCATGGCGAGCAGTACTTC. Its protein product is CAWIQGAHGEQYF.

V and J are TRBV9 and TRBJ2-1; 11 bases line up with TRBD2. The CDR3 sequence is 17 residues long. The ends lost 0 bases at V and 7 bases at J; junction bases unmatched: 9. Germline assignment: CDR1 SGDLS and CDR2 YYNGEE. The CDR3 reads CASSVDASGRTGNEQFF. CDR3 coding DNA: TGTGCCAGCAGCGTAGACGCTAGCGGGAGGACGGGGAATGAGCAGTTCTTC.

The rearrangement joins TRBV15 to TRBJ2-1; TRBD2 is a possible D gene (7 bases). CDR3 size: 16 residues. Trimming left V 1 base short and J 7 bases short, with 17 bases between. Germline lookup yields CDR1 LNHNV and CDR2 YYDKDF (reference sequence). The CDR3 is CATSRGGGGTSNEQFF. The CDR3 DNA reads TGTGCCACCAGCAGAGGGGGCGGGGGCACTTCGAATGAGCAGTTCTTC. The full variable domain, completed using reference TRBV15 and TRBJ2-1, is DAMVIQNPRYQVTQFGKPVTLSCSQTLNHNVMYWYQQKSSQAPKLLFHYYDKDFNNEADTPDNFQSRRPNTSFCFLDIRSPGLGDTAMYLCATSRGGGGTSNEQFFGPGTRLTVL.

The chain couples TRBV30 to TRBJ1-3; D gene unclear. Trimming removed 2 bases from V and 4 bases from J, with 15 bases in between. CDR3 length: 15 amino acids. The V gene's germline CDR1 is GTSNPN and CDR2 SVGIG (reference sequence). Written as DNA, the CDR3 is TGTGCCTGGAGTCCGGACTGGGTGAGAGGAAACACCATATATTTT. Translation: CAWSPDWVRGNTIYF.

The V gene is TRBV5-4, the J gene TRBJ2-6; D possibly corresponds to TRBD2 (5 bases). Germline V gene sequence: CDR1 SGHNT, CDR2 YYREEE (reference sequence). Trimming stripped 4 bases from V and 2 bases from J, with 13 bases between. This CDR3 comprises 16 residues. The CDR3 DNA is TGTGCCAGCAGCCCTGGTGGAGGAACTGGGGCCAACGTCCTGACTTTC. Residues: CASSPGGGTGANVLTF.

This chain uses TRBV4-1 with TRBJ1-1; a possible D gene is TRBD1 (6 bases). Germline V lookup: CDR1 MGHRA, CDR2 YSYEKL. The V gene lost 4 bases and the J gene lost 0 bases, with 15 bases spanning the gap. This CDR3 has 16 amino acids. The CDR3 sequence: CASSLHLDSMNTEAFF. Here the CDR3 DNA reads TGCGCCAGCAGCCTCCATTTGGACAGCATGAACACTGAAGCTTTCTTT.

The gene calls are TRBV28 and TRBJ1-5; D is ambiguous. Germline V gene lookup returns CDR1 MDHEN and CDR2 SYDVKM. This CDR3 comprises 13 residues. V was clipped by 4 bases and J by 6 bases, with 10 bases between them. For the CDR3, the DNA is TGTGCCAGCAGTTCTGCCCTCGGTCAGCCCCAGCATTTT. Its translation: CASSSALGQPQHF.

The V gene is TRBV30, the J gene TRBJ1-6, with 9 bases aligning to TRBD1. The germline V gene encodes CDR1 GTSNPN and CDR2 SVGIG (reference sequence). The V and J ends lost 0 bases and 10 bases, in that order; junction bases with no gene match: 10. The CDR3 consists of 16 residues. The CDR3: CAWSVQGADRGSPLHF. In DNA, the CDR3 is TGTGCCTGGAGTGTTCAGGGGGCGGACAGGGGATCACCCCTCCACTTT.

V gene TRBV28 combines with J gene TRBJ2-7; possible D gene TRBD1, 5 bases. Trimming pared 5 bases from V and 6 bases from J, leaving 17 bases between. Germline V CDR1 and CDR2: MDHEN, SYDVKM. The CDR3 has 14 amino acids. The CDR3 is CASSPQGPLAEQYF. Written as DNA, the CDR3 is TGTGCCAGCAGTCCCCAGGGCCCCCTCGCCGAGCAGTACTTC.

The chain recombines TRBV4-1 with TRBJ2-2, with TRBD2 matching over 10 bases. Losses at the gene ends were 10 bases for V and 2 bases for J; bases not matched to a gene: 4. Per germline, CDR1 MGHRA and CDR2 YSYEKL. The CDR3 is made up of 14 amino acids. This CDR3 reads CATGTSANTGELFF. The CDR3 bases are TGCGCCACTGGGACTAGCGCTAACACCGGGGAGCTGTTTTTT.

CDR3 bases: TGTGCCTGGAGGGGGGGTCTAGGCACCGGGGAGCTGTTTTTT. This translates into CAWRGGLGTGELFF. V and J are TRBV30 and TRBJ2-2; possible D gene TRBD2, 6 bases. The CDR3 spans 14 residues. The V gene's germline CDR1 is GTSNPN and CDR2 SVGIG (reference sequence). The V end was cut by 3 bases, the J end by 4 bases, with 12 bases between.

V gene TRBV18 combines with J gene TRBJ1-6, with D maybe TRBD1 (6 bases). The CDR3 loop spans 17 amino acids. V was pared by 1 base and J by 5 bases, with 15 bases between. Germline lookup yields CDR1 KGHSH and CDR2 LQKENI. The CDR3 DNA sequence: TGTGCCAGCTCACCACATGAACAGGGTTCCAATAATTCACCCCTCCACTTT. This encodes CASSPHEQGSNNSPLHF. The full variable domain, its missing parts supplied by reference TRBV18 and TRBJ1-6, is NAGVMQNPRHLVRRRGQEARLRCSPMKGHSHVYWYRQLPEEGLKFMVYLQKENIIDESGMPKERFSAEFPKEGPSILRIQQVVRGDSAAYFCASSPHEQGSNNSPLHFGNGTRLTVT.

In regard to this clone: One end of the junction is discordant with germline, which a read error may explain. This chain links TRBV10-3 with TRBJ1-1; TRBD1 matches 8 bases. The CDR3 contains 13 residues. Germline CDR1 and CDR2: ENHRY and SYGVKD. The CDR3 sequence is CAVGQGQNAEAFF. As DNA, the CDR3 is TGTGCCGTCGGACAGGGACAGAACGCTGAAGCTTTCTTT.

The chain has TRBV6-1 and TRBJ1-2; possibly TRBD1 for D (5 bases). Trimming removed 3 bases at V and 4 bases at J, with 18 bases between. The CDR3 runs 16 residues. CDR1 and CDR2 (germline): MNHNS, SASEGT. The CDR3 loop reads CASSERRVGGTYGYTF. In nucleotides, the CDR3 is TGTGCCAGCAGTGAGAGGAGGGTTGGGGGGACCTATGGCTACACCTTC.

V and J are TRBV4-2 and TRBJ2-1, with D tentatively TRBD2 (6 bases). In germline, CDR1 is LGHNA, CDR2 YNFKEQ. The CDR3 is 13 amino acids. Trimming pared 9 bases from V and 9 bases from J, leaving 18 bases between. CDR3 DNA sequence: TGTGCCAGTACCGGGTTGGGAGGAGGTGAGCAGTTCTTC. It is translated as CASTGLGGGEQFF.

CDR3 nucleotide sequence: TGCACCAGCAGCCACCGGGACAGGGGCGGCTACACCTTC. Translation gives CTSSHRDRGGYTF. The chain has TRBV1 and TRBJ1-2; TRBD1 is taken as the D call from the table, unchecked against the DNA. TRBV1 is marked as a pseudogene. The CDR3 is 13 amino acids.

V and J are TRBV30 and TRBJ2-1; D is undetermined. Germline CDR1 is GTSNPN and CDR2 is SVGIG (reference sequence). The CDR3 totals 11 residues. Trimming cost V 4 bases and J 6 bases, with 7 bases left between them. CDR3 region: CAWTPSNEQFF. The CDR3 bases are TGTGCCTGGACCCCTAGCAATGAGCAGTTCTTC.

V and J are TRBV19 and TRBJ2-7; possibly TRBD2 for D (5 bases). V was cut by 5 bases and J by 0 bases, with 20 bases left in between. Germline CDR1 and CDR2: LNHDA and SQIVND (reference sequence). This CDR3 comprises 17 residues. The CDR3 protein is CASSPRRTRLPSYEQYF. As DNA, the CDR3 is TGTGCCAGTAGTCCACGGAGGACTCGGCTGCCCTCCTACGAGCAGTACTTC.

As DNA, the CDR3 is TGTGCCAGCAGTGCTGTGCTAACCCTAGGGAGCGAGCAGTACTTC. It is translated as CASSAVLTLGSEQYF. This chain uses TRBV2 with TRBJ2-7, with a possible D match to TRBD2 (5 bases). Per germline, CDR1 SNHLY and CDR2 FYNNEI. The CDR3 is made up of 15 amino acids. Between the trimmed V and J ends, which lost 4 bases and 6 bases, there was a span of 19 bases. Filled out from reference TRBV2 and TRBJ2-7, the complete variable domain reads EPEVTQTPSHQVTQMGQEVILRCVPISNHLYFYWYRQILGQKVEFLVSFYNNEISEKSEIFDDQFSVERPDGSNFTLKIRSTKLEDSAMYFCASSAVLTLGSEQYFGPGTRLTVT.

This chain's CDR3 is CAWSPPSQTQYF. CDR3 in DNA: TGTGCCTGGAGTCCTCCCTCTCAGACCCAGTACTTC. The rearrangement links TRBV30 to TRBJ2-5; unclear D gene. Trimming took off 2 bases at V and 6 bases at J, with 10 bases between the two ends. The CDR3 contains 12 residues. Germline-derived CDR1 and CDR2 are GTSNPN and SVGIG (reference sequence).